One and the same sample provided the 5 T cell receptor beta chains below, sequenced in a study of cytomegalovirus exposure and HLA in healthy donors. The PCR made use of 60 Vbeta and 13 Jbeta primers. Data came from immunoSEQ multiplex PCR; TCRdb stores just in-frame clones and leaves some out. The sample carries roughly 130,000 clones, almost 85% recorded once. Input material: PBMCs. The receptors derive from a boy younger than 10 in good health and CMV-seronegative.

The count of this clone is one. The chain has TRBV5-5 and TRBJ1-3, with D perhaps matching TRBD1 (5 bases). Germline CDR1 and CDR2: SGHKS and YYEKEE (reference sequence). This CDR3 comprises 13 residues. Trimming stripped 7 bases from V and 4 bases from J, with 12 bases between. The CDR3 nucleotides are TGTGCCAGCTCCACGACAGCAGGAAACACCATATATTTT. It specifies CASSTTAGNTIYF.

This clone came up once. The V and J genes are TRBV7-9 and TRBJ1-4; D possibly corresponds to TRBD1 (6 bases). Germline CDR1 SEHNR, CDR2 FQNEAQ (reference sequence). V was cut by 5 bases and J by 6 bases, with 13 bases left in between. CDR3 length equals 14 residues. The CDR3 DNA sequence: TGTGCCAGCAGCCAAGGGGGATGGGATGAAAAACTGTTTTTT. This sequence encodes CASSQGGWDEKLFF.

Concerning this clone: Germline and junction disagree at one end, which may indicate a read error. The chain links TRBV13 to TRBJ1-1; D may be TRBD1 (5 bases). This CDR3 is built from 16 residues. The germline V gene encodes CDR1 PRHDT and CDR2 FYEKMQ (reference sequence). This chain's CDR3 is CASSLKWTVKDTEAFF. The DNA of the CDR3 is TGTGCCAGCAGCTTAAAATGGACGGTAAAGGACACTGAGGCTTTCTTT. The whole variable domain, filled in from reference TRBV13 and TRBJ1-1, reads AAGVIQSPRHLIKEKRETATLKCYPIPRHDTVYWYQQGPGQDPQFLISFYEKMQSDKGSIPDRFSAQQFSDYHSELNMSSLELGDSALYFCASSLKWTVKDTEAFFGQGTRLTVV.

This sequence joins TRBV13 and TRBJ1-1; the match to TRBD1 covers 8 bases. This CDR3 region has 17 residues. Germline CDR1 reads PRHDT; CDR2 reads FYEKMQ (reference sequence). The trim removed 1 base at V and 3 bases at J, leaving 10 bases unmatched. CDR3 nucleotide sequence: TGTGCCAGCAGCTTAGAGCGTCAACAGGGGGGTGACACTGAAGCTTTCTTT. Amino acids: CASSLERQQGGDTEAFF.

The chain uses TRBV5-1 and TRBJ2-2; tentative D call: TRBD2 (5 bases). V lost 5 bases and J 7 bases, leaving 6 bases between the germline ends. This CDR3 contains 11 residues. Germline CDR1 and CDR2: SGHRS and YFSETQ. The CDR3 sequence is CASREDGELFF. The CDR3 DNA follows: TGCGCCAGCAGGGAGGACGGGGAGCTGTTTTTT.